The sequence of this TCR beta chain was determined in a study of blood T cell repertoires in COVID-19. Across the study: The analysed material was cDNA or gDNA that came from T cells, B-cell-depleted T cells, or PBMCs.

CDR1 and CDR2 from the germline V gene are SGHTA and FQGNSA. V lost 8 bases, J lost 5 bases, and 15 bases lay in between. This CDR3 is built from 14 residues. Study processing details: From reference gene primer amplification, estimates of nucleated cell counts were derived. The assay was immunoSEQ multiplex PCR, and TCRdb's table has in-frame clones only and misses some. V, J and clone size are taken as reported in that table, and D and trimming were inferred from the DNA itself. The sample lists around 160,000 clones, 88% occurring once. The origin of this receptor is a human donor in a cohort sampled during active COVID-19. V is TRBV7-2 and J is TRBJ1-4; D may be TRBD1 (5 bases). The source material was peripheral blood. CDR3 sequence: CASVQGSQNEKLFF. The CDR3 DNA sequence: TGTGCCAGCGTTCAGGGATCTCAGAATGAAAAACTGTTTTTT.